A single T cell receptor (beta chain) is shown here with its context. Its antigen remains unknown. These data are taken from a study of cytomegalovirus exposure and HLA in healthy donors. The PCR was carried out with 60 Vbeta primers and 13 Jbeta primers. Libraries were prepared by immunoSEQ multiplex PCR; TCRdb keeps only in-frame clonotypes and omits some of them. The sample comprises 110,000 to 150,000 clones, 80% of which are singletons, and around 4.9% rests with the top ten. Study findings and constraints: Later analysis identified 16,000 or so TCR beta sequences associated with HLA alleles, using a false discovery rate threshold of 0.05. A missense DCLRE1C variant was associated with V- and J-gene trimming of TCR beta chains in a later analysis, and an independent cohort replicated the association. Confirmation was obtained in vitro that a few CMV-associated chains are specific for CMV antigens. The study listed roughly 150 cytomegalovirus-associated TCR beta chains.

CDR3 size: 16 residues. Trimming stripped 4 bases from V and 4 bases from J, with 17 bases between. CDR1 is SGHVS and CDR2 is FQNEAQ in the germline V gene. The TCR originated in a male donor in good health and CMV-seronegative. What was sequenced was PBMCs. V and J are TRBV7-8 and TRBJ2-1, with D possibly matching TRBD1 (6 bases). CDR3 nucleotide sequence: TGTGCCAGCAGCTCCCCGAACAGGGACCCTTACAATGAGCAGTTCTTC. Translated: CASSSPNRDPYNEQFF.